This TCR beta chain comes out of a study of T cell responses to AZD1222 COVID-19 vaccine. Study conclusions and caveats: Possibly, clonal diversity was underestimated; donors were largely white British and included more females. Two AZD1222 doses significantly raised spike-specific TCR breadth and depth over controls. Researchers report vaccine-associated CD4 TCRs spanning spike, with dominance at 160-218 and 743-854.

A remark on this clone: Antigen specificity is unknown.

This CDR3 region has 17 residues. Germline V CDR1 and CDR2: KGHSH, LQKENI. The V end lost 3 bases, the J end lost 2 bases, and 16 bases lay between the germline ends. The protocol was immunoSEQ multiplex PCR, while the TCRdb copy is restricted to in-frame clones and leaves out a portion. The data show 120,000 or so clones, approximately 83% seen once. This TCR was recovered from an adult in good health. The specimen comprised peripheral blood, sampled on day 0 of AZD1222 vaccination. The chain recombines TRBV18 with TRBJ2-2, with D possibly TRBD2 on 6 matching bases. This chain's CDR3 is CASSPWEARLNTGELFF. Here the CDR3 DNA reads TGTGCCAGCTCACCCTGGGAGGCGCGCCTTAACACCGGGGAGCTGTTTTTT.